This TCR beta chain emerged from a study of response to subunit inactivated influenza vaccine. One entry per CDR3 protein, called by TCRdb with MiXCR from the RT-PCR reads. Among roughly 790,000 distinct CDR3 sequences listed, approximately 22% were seen once. Trimming removed 8 bases from V and 3 bases from J, with 14 bases in between. The CDR3 has 15 residues. The chain carries TRBV12-3 or TRBV12-4 and TRBJ1-6, with D uncertain. The sample was PBMCs from blood, taken 5 to 6 days after vaccination. The receptor was isolated from a man in his fifties or sixties who received an inactivated influenza vaccine. The CDR3 spells CASCPGGYYNSPLHF. The CDR3 DNA reads as TGTGCCAGCTGCCCCGGCGGGTACTATAATTCACCCCTCCACTTT.